Listed here is a single TCR beta chain. The V end was cut by 5 bases, the J end by 4 bases, with 18 bases between. The CDR3 sequence is 15 residues long. Germline values: CDR1 MNHEY, CDR2 SMNVEV (reference sequence). This entry is derived from a study of blood T cell repertoires in COVID-19. For the study at large: Material from acute and convalescent COVID-19 was sourced from the United States, Italy and Spain. The cDNA or gDNA used as material had been derived from T cells, B-cell-depleted T cells, or PBMCs.

TCRdb keeps only in-frame clones here, not all; method: immunoSEQ multiplex PCR. The repertoire consists of roughly 180,000 clones, with approximately 79% occurring once and the leading ten covering approximately 15%. The chain joins TRBV27 to TRBJ2-7, with a weak D call TRBD2 (6 bases). Sequenced material: peripheral blood. This clonotype was sampled from a man between 60 and 75 years old with active or convalescent COVID-19. CDR3 nucleotide sequence: TGTGCCAGCAGTCTCCTTCCCGGGACTGGATACGAGCAGTACTTC. Translated, it gives CASSLLPGTGYEQYF.